One sample yielded the 27 T cell receptor beta chains listed below, sequenced in a study of CD8+CD57+ T cells in acquired aplastic anemia. Profiling of TCR beta VDJ combinations and CDR3 sequences used genomic DNA as template. A single record per CDR3 protein comes from TCRdb applying MiXCR to the reads. The data contain some 190,000 distinct CDR3 sequences, under 55% of them singletons. Sequencing was done on a sample of sorted CD4+, CD8+, or CD8+CD57+ T cells (not recorded which) from PBMCs. These receptors were collected from a human donor in good health.

CDR3 residues: CATSDLRDDTDTQYF. CDR3 nucleotides: TGTGCCACCAGTGATTTGCGGGACGACACAGATACGCAGTATTTT. The chain employs TRBV24-1 and TRBJ2-3; D possibly uses TRBD1 or TRBD2 (5 bases each). This CDR3 is 15 amino acids long. CDR1 is KGHDR, CDR2 SFDVKD, per germline. V was pared by 0 bases and J by 2 bases, with 8 bases between.

The rearrangement uses TRBV20-1 and TRBJ1-3; D remains ambiguous. This CDR3 has 12 amino acids. V dropped 6 bases and J dropped 1 base, with 7 bases sitting between them. From germline, CDR1 is DFQATT and CDR2 SNEGSKA (reference sequence). The chain's CDR3 is CSATDSGNTIYF. The CDR3 DNA reads TGCAGTGCCACAGATTCTGGAAACACCATATATTTT.

This clonotype is a singleton in its sample. The chain has TRBV29-1 and TRBJ2-3; D may be TRBD2 (6 bases). Germline CDR1 SQVTM, CDR2 ANQGSEA. V dropped 3 bases and J dropped 5 bases, with 27 bases sitting between them. The CDR3 runs to 18 residues. The CDR3 bases are TGCAGCGTTGAGGGGGGAGTACAATCCCTAGCATTGGGAGATACGCAGTATTTT. As protein: CSVEGGVQSLALGDTQYF.

At least ten counts were recorded for this clonotype. The V gene is TRBV29-1, the J gene TRBJ2-5; D is unclear. CDR3 length: 12 amino acids. Trimming took 6 bases from V and 4 from J, leaving 12 bases between them. CDR1 is SQVTM and CDR2 is ANQGSEA in the germline V gene. CDR3 bases: TGCAGCGTCCTGGGGTTAGGAGAGACCCAGTACTTC. This codes for CSVLGLGETQYF.

This clonotype was observed many times. A read error may produce the germline difference seen at one junction end. The chain has TRBV19 and TRBJ2-5, with 10 bases that match TRBD2. Germline V gene data show CDR1 as LNHDA and CDR2 as SQIVND (reference sequence). This CDR3 spans 12 amino acids. The CDR3 loop is CASRLAGETQYF. The CDR3 DNA sequence: TGCGCCAGCAGACTAGCGGGAGAGACCCAGTACTTC.

This clonotype was seen at least ten times. V gene TRBV19 combines with J gene TRBJ2-5; 8 nucleotides match TRBD1. V lost 4 bases, J lost 4 bases, and 8 bases stayed unmatched. The germline V gene has CDR1 LNHDA and CDR2 SQIVND (reference sequence). The CDR3 extends over 15 amino acids. CDR3 sequence (DNA): TGTGCCAGTAGTACAGGGGGCGAGGGAAGAGAGACCCAGTACTTC. It codes for CASSTGGEGRETQYF.

This chain joins TRBV4-1 and TRBJ2-5; 12 positions agree with TRBD2. Trimming took 6 bases from V and 3 from J; bases not matched to a gene: 5. CDR3 size: 15 residues. CDR1 and CDR2 from the germline V gene are MGHRA and YSYEKL. The CDR3 region is CASSARLAGEETQYF. The CDR3 nucleotides read TGCGCCAGCAGTGCGCGACTAGCGGGAGAAGAGACCCAGTACTTC.

This chain joins TRBV20-1 and TRBJ2-5, with 9 bases aligning to TRBD1. This CDR3 region has 12 residues. Germline V gene data show CDR1 as DFQATT and CDR2 as SNEGSKA (reference sequence). The junction had 4 bases not matched to a gene; V was cut back by 6 bases and J by 5 bases. CDR3 sequence reads: CSATGGPETQYF. CDR3 DNA: TGCAGTGCAACAGGGGGCCCGGAGACCCAGTACTTC.

The chain is built from TRBV10-3 and TRBJ1-5, with D possibly TRBD1 on 6 matching bases. V gave up 0 bases and J gave up 2 bases, with 14 bases separating them. CDR3 length equals 17 residues. The germline gives CDR1 ENHRY, CDR2 SYGVKD. CDR3 DNA: TGTGCCATCAGTGAGTCCGTAAGGACAGCCGGCAATCAGCCCCAGCATTTT. Translation: CAISESVRTAGNQPQHF.

The chain is built from TRBV29-1 and TRBJ2-1; no reliable D call. Per the germline V gene, CDR1 is SQVTM and CDR2 is ANQGSEA. With 4 bases removed from V and 3 bases from J, the gap between germline ends came to 19 bases. The CDR3 spans 16 residues. The CDR3 protein is CSVGGVSLKYYNEQFF. In DNA form, the CDR3 reads TGCAGCGTTGGGGGTGTTAGTCTCAAATACTACAATGAGCAGTTCTTC.

The CDR3 protein is CAIRRQTLGDEQFF. DNA for the CDR3: TGTGCCATCCGCCGTCAGACCTTGGGGGATGAGCAGTTCTTC. The chain recombines TRBV2 with TRBJ2-1; D could derive from TRBD1 or TRBD2 (5 bases each). CDR3 length: 14 amino acids. Trimming removed 10 bases from V and 8 bases from J, with 21 bases in between. CDR1 SNHLY and CDR2 FYNNEI come from the germline V gene.

The rearrangement links TRBV6-1 to TRBJ2-6; 10 nucleotides match TRBD1. The CDR3 totals 17 residues. The germline CDR1 and CDR2 sequences are MNHNS and SASEGT. The V segment lost 6 bases and the J segment 0 bases; nucleotides outside the gene matches: 5. The CDR3 coding sequence is TGTGCCAGCAGCCCGACAGGGGGCCTCTCTGGGGCCAACGTCCTGACTTTC. It is translated as CASSPTGGLSGANVLTF.

This clonotype was seen a handful of times. The V gene is TRBV20-1, the J gene TRBJ1-1; D unclear. Looked up from germline, CDR1 is DFQATT and CDR2 is SNEGSKA (reference sequence). V lost 0 bases and J lost 0, with 5 bases in between. This CDR3 region has 13 residues. CDR3 DNA sequence: TGCAGTGCTAGAGATAGCCTGAACACTGAAGCTTTCTTT. Amino acids: CSARDSLNTEAFF.

The chain employs TRBV10-1 and TRBJ2-7; D is uncertain. The germline V gene encodes CDR1 WNHNN and CDR2 SYGVQD (reference sequence). V dropped 3 bases and J dropped 1 base, with 7 bases sitting between them. The CDR3 contains 13 residues. In DNA form, the CDR3 reads TGCGCCAGCAGTGACGACACATCCTACGAGCAGTACTTC. Amino acid sequence: CASSDDTSYEQYF.

The chain links TRBV5-1 to TRBJ2-4, with TRBD1 identical over 11 bases. The CDR3 loop spans 19 amino acids. Germline V gives CDR1 SGHRS, CDR2 YFSETQ. The V gene end was trimmed by 2 bases and the J gene end by 2 bases; junction bases not matched to a gene: 12. CDR3 residues: CASSLKFDRTGGPKNIQYF. The CDR3 coding sequence is TGCGCCAGCAGCTTAAAATTCGATAGGACAGGGGGCCCCAAAAACATTCAGTACTTC.

J is TRBJ2-6 and V is TRBV15; the D is unclear. The CDR3 runs to 15 residues. CDR1 is LNHNV, CDR2 YYDKDF, per germline (reference sequence). V was pared by 0 bases and J by 1 base, with 4 bases between. The CDR3 loop is CATSRDGSGANVLTF. The CDR3 bases are TGTGCCACCAGCAGAGATGGGTCTGGGGCCAACGTCCTGACTTTC.

The chain is built from TRBV20-1 and TRBJ2-1, with a weak D call TRBD1 (5 bases). Trimming removed 6 bases at V and 7 bases at J, with 10 bases between. CDR1 and CDR2 (germline): DFQATT, SNEGSKA (reference sequence). This CDR3 region has 11 residues. The CDR3 nucleotides read TGCAGTGCGTACAGGTCTAATGAGCAGTTCTTC. It translates to CSAYRSNEQFF.

This chain connects TRBV28 to TRBJ2-3; a possible D gene is TRBD2 (5 bases). The CDR3 covers 14 residues. V lost 5 bases and J 3 bases, leaving 12 bases between the germline ends. Germline CDR1 reads MDHEN; CDR2 reads SYDVKM. The CDR3 nucleotides read TGTGCCAGCAGTCCCGCGGGTGGGACAGATACGCAGTATTTT. Amino acids: CASSPAGGTDTQYF.

This chain connects TRBV27 to TRBJ1-2, with D hard to call. Trimming stripped 2 bases from V and 8 bases from J, with 12 bases between. Germline CDR1 and CDR2: MNHEY and SMNVEV (reference sequence). This CDR3 contains 13 residues. CDR3 bases: TGTGCCAGCAGTTTAGGAGGAGTGGACGGCTACACCTTC. Residues: CASSLGGVDGYTF.

This clonotype was seen ten or more times. The chain links TRBV7-9 to TRBJ1-2; D is possibly TRBD1 (5 bases). Trimming removed 3 bases at V and 6 bases at J, with 14 bases between. Germline V CDR1 and CDR2: SEHNR, FQNEAQ (reference sequence). The CDR3 consists of 14 residues. For the CDR3, the DNA is TGTGCCAGCAGCTTTCCCTCCAGGGCTAATGGCTACACCTTC. Amino acids: CASSFPSRANGYTF.

The chain links TRBV9 to TRBJ1-2, with D unresolved. Germline-derived CDR1 and CDR2 are SGDLS and YYNGEE. Trimming cost V 0 bases and J 2 bases, with 11 bases left between them. The CDR3 is made up of 15 amino acids. The CDR3 spells CASSVGPSGNYGYTF. The CDR3 nucleotides are TGTGCCAGCAGCGTAGGACCGTCTGGGAACTATGGCTACACCTTC.

The chain links TRBV12-3 or TRBV12-4 to TRBJ2-1; weak D call: TRBD1 (6 bases). The CDR3 is 15 residues long. The V end was cut by 3 bases, the J end by 3 bases, with 12 bases between. This CDR3 is CASSLGQGLYNEQFF. CDR3 coding DNA: TGTGCCAGCAGTTTGGGGCAGGGGCTCTACAATGAGCAGTTCTTC.

This clonotype was observed a handful of times. This rearrangement joins TRBV5-6 to TRBJ1-2; D unclear. In germline, CDR1 is SGHDT, CDR2 YYEEEE. Trimming shortened V by 3 bases and J by 5 bases, and 5 bases separated the two germline ends. CDR3 length: 11 amino acids. CDR3 sequence reads: CASSSPYGYTF. The CDR3 nucleotides are TGTGCCAGCAGCTCCCCGTATGGCTACACCTTC.

The chain has TRBV20-1 and TRBJ2-7, with D possibly being TRBD1 (5 bases). The CDR3 runs 11 residues. The V and J ends lost 6 bases and 2 bases respectively, with 8 bases between them. Germline CDR1 and CDR2: DFQATT and SNEGSKA (reference sequence). CDR3 protein: CSALQAYEQYF. Written as DNA, the CDR3 is TGCAGTGCCCTACAGGCCTACGAGCAGTACTTC.

V is TRBV5-8 and J is TRBJ1-2, with D possibly being TRBD1 (6 bases). V was shortened by 5 bases and J by 4 bases, with 15 bases between the two germline ends. The CDR3 loop spans 14 amino acids. Looked up from germline, CDR1 is SGHTS and CDR2 is YDEGEE. This CDR3 reads CASSRTGKGYGYTF. In DNA form, the CDR3 reads TGTGCCAGCAGTCGAACAGGGAAGGGCTATGGCTACACCTTC.

This clonotype occurred many times. J is TRBJ2-1 and V is TRBV10-3; D possibly corresponds to TRBD1 (6 bases). CDR3 length equals 14 residues. The V gene's germline CDR1 is ENHRY and CDR2 SYGVKD. V shed 7 bases and J shed 5 bases, with 15 bases lying between them. The CDR3 DNA reads as TGTGCCATCACAGGGGAAGGCGGTAACAATGAGCAGTTCTTC. Translating it yields CAITGEGGNNEQFF.

This clonotype was seen a few times. The chain links TRBV6-1 to TRBJ1-4; D is ambiguous. V was cut by 4 bases and J by 8 bases, with 11 bases left in between. Germline-derived CDR1 and CDR2 are MNHNS and SASEGT. The CDR3 length is 13 residues. The DNA of the CDR3 is TGTGCCAGCAGTGGAATCCGAGGGGAAAAACTGTTTTTT. Residues: CASSGIRGEKLFF.